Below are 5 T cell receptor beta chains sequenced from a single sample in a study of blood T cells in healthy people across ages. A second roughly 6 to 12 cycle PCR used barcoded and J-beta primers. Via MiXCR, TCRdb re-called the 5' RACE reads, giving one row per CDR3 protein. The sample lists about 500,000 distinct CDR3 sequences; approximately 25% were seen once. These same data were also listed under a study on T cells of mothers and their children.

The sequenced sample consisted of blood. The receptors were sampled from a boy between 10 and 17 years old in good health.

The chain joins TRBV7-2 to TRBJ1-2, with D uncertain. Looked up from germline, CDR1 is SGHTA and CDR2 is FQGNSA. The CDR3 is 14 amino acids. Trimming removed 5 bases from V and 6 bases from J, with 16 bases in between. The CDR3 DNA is TGTGCCAGCAGCCCCCTACAGTTGGGCCATGGCTACACCTTC. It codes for CASSPLQLGHGYTF. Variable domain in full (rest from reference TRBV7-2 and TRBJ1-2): GAGVSQSPSNKVTEKGKDVELRCDPISGHTALYWYRQSLGQGLEFLIYFQGNSAPDKSGLPSDRFSAERTGGSVSTLTIQRTQQEDSAVYLCASSPLQLGHGYTFGSGTRLTVV.

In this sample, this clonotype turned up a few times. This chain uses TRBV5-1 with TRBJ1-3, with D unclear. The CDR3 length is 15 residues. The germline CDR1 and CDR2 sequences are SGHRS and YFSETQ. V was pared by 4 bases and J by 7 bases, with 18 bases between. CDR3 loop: CASSPMTGGENTIYF. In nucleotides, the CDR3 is TGCGCCAGCAGCCCAATGACGGGCGGGGAGAACACCATATATTTT.

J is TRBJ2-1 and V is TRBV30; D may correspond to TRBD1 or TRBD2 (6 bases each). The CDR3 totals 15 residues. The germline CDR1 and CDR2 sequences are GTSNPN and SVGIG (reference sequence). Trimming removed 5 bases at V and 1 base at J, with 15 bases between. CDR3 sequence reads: CAWGGPIGSYNEQFF. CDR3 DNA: TGTGCCTGGGGGGGGCCAATAGGGTCCTACAATGAGCAGTTCTTC.

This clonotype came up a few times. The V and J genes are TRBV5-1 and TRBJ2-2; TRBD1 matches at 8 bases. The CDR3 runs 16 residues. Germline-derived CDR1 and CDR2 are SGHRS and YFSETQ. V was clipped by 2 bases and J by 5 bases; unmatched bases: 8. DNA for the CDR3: TGCGCCAGCAGCTTCGACGGACAGGGCAGGACCGGGGAGCTGTTTTTT. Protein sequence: CASSFDGQGRTGELFF.

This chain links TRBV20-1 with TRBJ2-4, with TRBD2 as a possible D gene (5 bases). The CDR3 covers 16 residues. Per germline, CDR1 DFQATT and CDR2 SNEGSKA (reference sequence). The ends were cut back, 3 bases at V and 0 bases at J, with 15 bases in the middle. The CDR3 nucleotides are TGCAGTGCTAGGGACCCACTAGACGAAGCCAAAAACATTCAGTACTTC. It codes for CSARDPLDEAKNIQYF.